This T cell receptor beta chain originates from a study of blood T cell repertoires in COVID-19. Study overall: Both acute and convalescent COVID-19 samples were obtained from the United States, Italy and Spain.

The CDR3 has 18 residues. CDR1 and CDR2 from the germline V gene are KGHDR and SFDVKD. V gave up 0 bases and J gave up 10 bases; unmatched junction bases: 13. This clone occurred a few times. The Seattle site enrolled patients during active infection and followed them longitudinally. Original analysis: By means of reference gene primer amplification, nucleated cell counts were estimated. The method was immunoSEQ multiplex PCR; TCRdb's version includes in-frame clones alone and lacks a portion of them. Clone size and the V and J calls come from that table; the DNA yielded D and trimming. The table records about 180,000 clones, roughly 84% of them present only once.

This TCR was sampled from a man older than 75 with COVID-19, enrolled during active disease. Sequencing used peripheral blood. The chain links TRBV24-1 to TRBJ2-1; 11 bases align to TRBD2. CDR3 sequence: CATSDLPGLAGPLGEQFF. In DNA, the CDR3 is TGTGCCACCAGTGATTTGCCCGGACTAGCGGGTCCTCTTGGGGAGCAGTTCTTC.